The 27 T cell receptor beta chains below come from one sample, sequenced in a study of blood T cell repertoires in COVID-19. Profiled with immunoSEQ multiplex PCR; TCRdb holds only in-frame clones, not every one. The sample lists fewer than 450,000 clones; roughly 84% were seen once. Sequencing was performed on PBMCs or T cells enriched from blood (not recorded which). The receptor source for this set is a woman aged 30 to 39 who had recovered from COVID-19.

The chain carries TRBV3-1 (or the pseudogene TRBV3-2) and TRBJ1-6, with TRBD1 as a possible D gene (6 bases). From germline, CDR1 is LGHDT and CDR2 YNNKEL (reference sequence). V gave up 2 bases and J gave up 8 bases, with 13 bases separating them. The CDR3 runs to 15 residues. Here the CDR3 reads CASSQSGGHYSPLHF. CDR3 bases: TGTGCCAGCAGCCAATCGGGGGGGCACTATTCACCCCTCCACTTT.

The rearrangement uses TRBV5-4 and TRBJ2-7; tentative D call: TRBD2 (9 bases). The CDR3 contains 16 residues. Germline lookup yields CDR1 SGHNT and CDR2 YYREEE (reference sequence). V was clipped by 4 bases and J by 4 bases, with 21 bases between them. The CDR3 sequence is CASSRTGSGGYYEQYF. In nucleotides, the CDR3 is TGTGCCAGCAGCCGGACAGGGAGCGGGGGGTATTACGAGCAGTACTTC.

The chain carries TRBV2 and TRBJ2-4; TRBD1 might be the D (7 bases). The CDR3 runs 15 residues. V was shortened by 3 bases and J by 6 bases, with 15 bases between the two germline ends. The V gene's germline CDR1 is SNHLY and CDR2 FYNNEI. CDR3 loop: CASSELQGGGNIQYF. The CDR3 coding sequence is TGTGCCAGCAGTGAGCTCCAGGGGGGCGGAAACATTCAGTACTTC. Drawing the rest from reference TRBV2 and TRBJ2-4, the complete variable domain is EPEVTQTPSHQVTQMGQEVILRCVPISNHLYFYWYRQILGQKVEFLVSFYNNEISEKSEIFDDQFSVERPDGSNFTLKIRSTKLEDSAMYFCASSELQGGGNIQYFGAGTRLSVL.

The chain carries TRBV24-1 and TRBJ2-2; D not certain. This CDR3 is 17 amino acids long. Germline CDR1 KGHDR, CDR2 SFDVKD. The germline V and J ends were trimmed by 1 base and 0 bases, with 11 bases remaining between them. CDR3 in amino acids: CATSDFHGAANTGELFF. CDR3 in DNA: TGTGCCACCAGTGATTTCCATGGCGCGGCGAACACCGGGGAGCTGTTTTTT.

The chain employs TRBV19 and TRBJ1-2, with 8 bases identical to TRBD1. The CDR3 has 14 residues. Germline trimming cut 5 bases from V and 4 bases from J; bases unmatched to any gene: 6. Germline V gene sequence: CDR1 LNHDA, CDR2 SQIVND (reference sequence). The CDR3 protein is CASSARQGFYGYTF. The CDR3 DNA sequence: TGTGCCAGTAGTGCCCGACAGGGGTTCTATGGCTACACCTTC.

J is TRBJ1-6 and V is TRBV2; the D gene is possibly TRBD1 (6 bases). Germline assignment: CDR1 SNHLY and CDR2 FYNNEI. The CDR3 is 17 amino acids. V was trimmed by 1 base and J by 10 bases, leaving 20 bases between them. In DNA form, the CDR3 reads TGTGCCAGCAGTGAAGTACAGGGAATATTCCTTGGATCACCCCTCCACTTT. Translation: CASSEVQGIFLGSPLHF.

This chain links TRBV5-1 with TRBJ2-7; 8 bases map to TRBD1. V dropped 4 bases and J dropped 2; count of bases not matched to a gene: 8. CDR1 and CDR2 from the germline V gene are SGHRS and YFSETQ. The CDR3 spans 15 residues. CDR3 region: CASSLRTGRAYEQYF. The CDR3 DNA follows: TGCGCCAGCAGCCTAAGGACAGGGAGAGCCTACGAGCAGTACTTC.

J is TRBJ1-5 and V is TRBV2, with a tentative D call TRBD1 (5 bases). V was cut by 6 bases and J by 2 bases, with 11 bases left in between. The CDR3 covers 14 residues. CDR1 and CDR2 from the germline V gene are SNHLY and FYNNEI. The CDR3 reads CASRGTGGNQPQHF. As DNA, the CDR3 is TGTGCCAGCAGAGGAACGGGGGGCAATCAGCCCCAGCATTTT.

The CDR3 coding sequence is TGTGCCAGCAGCCCCATGAGCAATCAGCCCCAGCATTTT. Its translation: CASSPMSNQPQHF. The rearrangement uses TRBV27 and TRBJ1-5; no clear D. Germline loops: CDR1 MNHEY, CDR2 SMNVEV (reference sequence). Trimming removed 6 bases from V and 1 base from J, with 7 bases in between. The CDR3 is made up of 13 amino acids.

The CDR3: CASSDRQENYGYTF. The CDR3 DNA reads as TGTGCCAGTAGTGACCGACAGGAAAACTATGGCTACACCTTC. V usage is TRBV19 and J usage is TRBJ1-2; the D gene is possibly TRBD1 (6 bases). The CDR3 loop spans 14 amino acids. The V end lost 5 bases, the J end lost 2 bases, and 12 bases lay between the germline ends. Germline V CDR1 and CDR2: LNHDA, SQIVND (reference sequence).

The chain is built from TRBV6-2 or TRBV6-3 and TRBJ1-5, with TRBD1 identical over 9 bases. The J segment lost 1 base and the V segment lost 5 bases, leaving 12 bases of the junction unmatched. Per the germline V gene, CDR1 is MNHEY and CDR2 is SVGEGT. This CDR3 has 18 amino acids. DNA of the CDR3: TGTGCCAGCAGTAAGCCCCCCCGGGACAGGGTAAGCAATCAGCCCCAGCATTTT. Amino acid sequence: CASSKPPRDRVSNQPQHF.

V gene TRBV5-6 combines with J gene TRBJ2-1; TRBD1 matches at 10 bases. The CDR3 has 17 residues. The V and J ends lost 4 bases and 5 bases, in that order; junction bases with no gene match: 12. Germline loops: CDR1 SGHDT, CDR2 YYEEEE. This chain's CDR3 is CASSTASGQGPNNEQFF. The DNA for the CDR3 is TGTGCCAGCAGCACGGCCTCGGGACAGGGGCCTAACAATGAGCAGTTCTTC.

This clone appeared a single time. The chain couples TRBV29-1 to TRBJ1-2; 8 positions match TRBD1. The trim removed 3 bases at V and 4 bases at J, leaving 1 base unmatched. This CDR3 spans 12 amino acids. The germline gives CDR1 SQVTM, CDR2 ANQGSEA. Here the CDR3 reads CSVDGTGYGYTF. In DNA form, the CDR3 reads TGCAGCGTTGACGGGACAGGCTATGGCTACACCTTC.

The genes are TRBV14 and TRBJ2-1; D is undetermined. Germline V gives CDR1 SGHDN, CDR2 FVKESK. V was shortened by 1 base and J by 0 bases, with 10 bases between the two germline ends. The CDR3 is 16 residues long. Here the CDR3 reads CASSQVGASSYNEQFF. CDR3 nucleotide sequence: TGTGCCAGCAGCCAAGTGGGCGCGAGCTCCTACAATGAGCAGTTCTTC.

This chain connects TRBV27 to TRBJ2-2; 9 nucleotides match TRBD1. The germline gives CDR1 MNHEY, CDR2 SMNVEV (reference sequence). The junction had 7 bases not matched to a gene; V was cut back by 4 bases and J by 4 bases. The CDR3 is 16 residues long. CDR3 in DNA: TGTGCCAGCAGTTCACAGGGGGCGCTAGGCACCGGGGAGCTGTTTTTT. Translating it yields CASSSQGALGTGELFF.

This clone was counted between two and nine times. The rearrangement joins TRBV4-3 to TRBJ2-5; TRBD2 agrees at 7 bases. The germline gives CDR1 LGHNA, CDR2 YSLEER. The CDR3 runs to 15 residues. V was pared by 0 bases and J by 1 base, with 2 bases of the junction left unmatched. CDR3 nucleotides: TGCGCCAGCAGCCAAGAACGGGAGGTCCAAGAGACCCAGTACTTC. It translates to CASSQEREVQETQYF.

The chain joins TRBV5-1 to TRBJ2-1, with a possible D match to TRBD2 (7 bases). This CDR3 is built from 16 residues. CDR1 and CDR2 (germline): SGHRS, YFSETQ. The V gene lost 0 bases and the J gene lost 2 bases, with 12 bases spanning the gap. The CDR3 coding sequence is TGCGCCAGCAGCTTGGAAGGCGGGGGCCCCTACAATGAGCAGTTCTTC. It translates to CASSLEGGGPYNEQFF.

V is TRBV5-1 and J is TRBJ2-5, with TRBD2 matching over 14 bases. Germline V gene data show CDR1 as SGHRS and CDR2 as YFSETQ. The CDR3 is 16 amino acids. J lost 4 bases, V lost 4 bases, and 6 bases had no gene match. Here the CDR3 DNA reads TGCGCCAGCAGCGAAAGACTAGCGGGGGGGCCAGAGACCCAGTACTTC. Protein sequence: CASSERLAGGPETQYF. The full variable domain, in which reference TRBV5-1 and TRBJ2-5 provide the parts outside the CDR3, is KAGVTQTPRYLIKTRGQQVTLSCSPISGHRSVSWYQQTPGQGLQFLFEYFSETQRNKGNFPGRFSGRQFSNSRSEMNVSTLELGDSALYLCASSERLAGGPETQYFGPGTRLLVL.

The chain combines TRBV11-3 with TRBJ1-3; 8 bases map to TRBD1. Germline V gene sequence: CDR1 SGHNT, CDR2 YENEEA. With 6 bases clipped from V and 4 bases from J, the junction kept 17 bases outside the gene matches. The CDR3 covers 18 residues. The CDR3: CASSQTGEAIGTGNTIYF. The CDR3 bases are TGTGCCAGCAGTCAGACAGGGGAGGCGATCGGGACGGGAAACACCATATATTTT.

The CDR3 here is CASSPGGVLQETQYF. For the CDR3, the DNA is TGTGCCAGCAGTCCTGGCGGGGTACTCCAAGAGACCCAGTACTTC. The chain combines TRBV28 with TRBJ2-5; TRBD2 might be the D (6 bases). The CDR3 consists of 15 residues. Trimming removed 5 bases at V and 1 base at J, with 14 bases between. CDR1 is MDHEN, CDR2 SYDVKM, per germline.

The CDR3 DNA follows: TGTGCCAGCTCAGAAGATTCTGGGAGGGCTGAAGCTTTCTTT. It yields the protein CASSEDSGRAEAFF. The chain recombines TRBV18 with TRBJ1-1; the D is unclear. Trimming cost V 5 bases and J 6 bases, with 16 bases left between them. The CDR3 is 14 residues long. CDR1 is KGHSH and CDR2 is LQKENI in the germline V gene.

The CDR3 sequence: CASRTGGGEETQYF. CDR3 bases: TGTGCCAGCAGAACCGGCGGGGGGGAAGAGACCCAGTACTTC. The genes are TRBV2 and TRBJ2-5; 9 positions agree with TRBD2. Trimming at V came to 6 bases and at J to 3 bases, leaving 5 bases not matched to a gene. The CDR3 extends over 14 amino acids. Germline V lookup: CDR1 SNHLY, CDR2 FYNNEI.

The genes are TRBV2 and TRBJ1-6; D is uncertain. Germline V gene data show CDR1 as SNHLY and CDR2 as FYNNEI. The germline V and J ends were trimmed by 8 bases and 6 bases, with 14 bases remaining between them. The CDR3 covers 14 residues. The CDR3 sequence: CASGGIDLNSPLHF. The DNA for the CDR3 is TGTGCCAGCGGAGGCATAGATCTTAATTCACCCCTCCACTTT.

The chain joins TRBV5-4 to TRBJ1-2; D is unclear. CDR1 is SGHNT, CDR2 YYREEE, per germline (reference sequence). V was shortened by 0 bases and J by 0 bases, with 9 bases between the two germline ends. The CDR3 consists of 15 residues. The CDR3 sequence: CASSLAGGPNYGYTF. DNA for the CDR3: TGTGCCAGCAGCTTGGCCGGAGGTCCTAACTATGGCTACACCTTC.

The CDR3 sequence: CASSILRGSGANVLTF. CDR3 in DNA: TGTGCCAGCAGCATACTGAGGGGGTCGGGGGCCAACGTCCTGACTTTC. The chain combines TRBV5-6 with TRBJ2-6, with D maybe TRBD1 (6 bases). The CDR3 length is 16 residues. Germline values: CDR1 SGHDT, CDR2 YYEEEE. Trimming took 4 bases from V and 4 from J, leaving 15 bases between them. The entire variable domain, with the rest obtained from reference TRBV5-6 and TRBJ2-6, is as follows: DAGVTQSPTHLIKTRGQQVTLRCSPKSGHDTVSWYQQALGQGPQFIFQYYEEEERQRGNFPDRFSGHQFPNYSSELNVNALLLGDSALYLCASSILRGSGANVLTFGAGSRLTVL.

The chain carries TRBV9 and TRBJ1-3, with 7 nucleotides matching TRBD1. CDR3 length: 16 residues. Germline values: CDR1 SGDLS, CDR2 YYNGEE. Unmatched junction bases numbered 11, after V lost 4 bases and J lost 4 bases. CDR3 coding DNA: TGTGCCAGCAGCCCCCGCGACAGGGTGATGGGAAACACCATATATTTT. As protein: CASSPRDRVMGNTIYF.

The chain joins TRBV18 to TRBJ1-2; 7 positions agree with TRBD1. The trim removed 3 bases at V and 5 bases at J, leaving 27 bases unmatched. There are 21 residues in the CDR3. Germline V gene sequence: CDR1 KGHSH, CDR2 LQKENI. CDR3 amino acids: CASSPPGQLPSTTPIFYGYTF. In DNA, the CDR3 is TGTGCCAGCTCACCGCCGGGACAGCTCCCCTCCACCACTCCCATCTTTTATGGCTACACCTTC.